This T cell receptor beta chain was retrieved from a study of T cells after yellow fever vaccination. Per germline, CDR1 KGHSH and CDR2 LQKENI. V trimming: 4 bases; J trimming: 5 bases; junction bases outside the gene matches: 8. This CDR3 comprises 15 residues. MiXCR, applied by TCRdb to the 5' RACE reads, yields one record per CDR3 protein. The sample comprises 300,000 to 400,000 distinct CDR3 sequences, around an eighth of which are singletons, and around 3% rests with the top ten. The V and J genes are TRBV18 and TRBJ1-1, with 9 bases lining up with TRBD1. The specimen was CD4+ T cells sorted from PBMCs, collected 15 days after the yellow fever booster vaccination. This clonotype originated in a man aged 18-30 years who received the YFV17D yellow fever vaccine. As DNA, the CDR3 is TGTGCCAGCTCACGGTGGACAGGGGAAGGTACTGAAGCTTTCTTT. Residues: CASSRWTGEGTEAFF.